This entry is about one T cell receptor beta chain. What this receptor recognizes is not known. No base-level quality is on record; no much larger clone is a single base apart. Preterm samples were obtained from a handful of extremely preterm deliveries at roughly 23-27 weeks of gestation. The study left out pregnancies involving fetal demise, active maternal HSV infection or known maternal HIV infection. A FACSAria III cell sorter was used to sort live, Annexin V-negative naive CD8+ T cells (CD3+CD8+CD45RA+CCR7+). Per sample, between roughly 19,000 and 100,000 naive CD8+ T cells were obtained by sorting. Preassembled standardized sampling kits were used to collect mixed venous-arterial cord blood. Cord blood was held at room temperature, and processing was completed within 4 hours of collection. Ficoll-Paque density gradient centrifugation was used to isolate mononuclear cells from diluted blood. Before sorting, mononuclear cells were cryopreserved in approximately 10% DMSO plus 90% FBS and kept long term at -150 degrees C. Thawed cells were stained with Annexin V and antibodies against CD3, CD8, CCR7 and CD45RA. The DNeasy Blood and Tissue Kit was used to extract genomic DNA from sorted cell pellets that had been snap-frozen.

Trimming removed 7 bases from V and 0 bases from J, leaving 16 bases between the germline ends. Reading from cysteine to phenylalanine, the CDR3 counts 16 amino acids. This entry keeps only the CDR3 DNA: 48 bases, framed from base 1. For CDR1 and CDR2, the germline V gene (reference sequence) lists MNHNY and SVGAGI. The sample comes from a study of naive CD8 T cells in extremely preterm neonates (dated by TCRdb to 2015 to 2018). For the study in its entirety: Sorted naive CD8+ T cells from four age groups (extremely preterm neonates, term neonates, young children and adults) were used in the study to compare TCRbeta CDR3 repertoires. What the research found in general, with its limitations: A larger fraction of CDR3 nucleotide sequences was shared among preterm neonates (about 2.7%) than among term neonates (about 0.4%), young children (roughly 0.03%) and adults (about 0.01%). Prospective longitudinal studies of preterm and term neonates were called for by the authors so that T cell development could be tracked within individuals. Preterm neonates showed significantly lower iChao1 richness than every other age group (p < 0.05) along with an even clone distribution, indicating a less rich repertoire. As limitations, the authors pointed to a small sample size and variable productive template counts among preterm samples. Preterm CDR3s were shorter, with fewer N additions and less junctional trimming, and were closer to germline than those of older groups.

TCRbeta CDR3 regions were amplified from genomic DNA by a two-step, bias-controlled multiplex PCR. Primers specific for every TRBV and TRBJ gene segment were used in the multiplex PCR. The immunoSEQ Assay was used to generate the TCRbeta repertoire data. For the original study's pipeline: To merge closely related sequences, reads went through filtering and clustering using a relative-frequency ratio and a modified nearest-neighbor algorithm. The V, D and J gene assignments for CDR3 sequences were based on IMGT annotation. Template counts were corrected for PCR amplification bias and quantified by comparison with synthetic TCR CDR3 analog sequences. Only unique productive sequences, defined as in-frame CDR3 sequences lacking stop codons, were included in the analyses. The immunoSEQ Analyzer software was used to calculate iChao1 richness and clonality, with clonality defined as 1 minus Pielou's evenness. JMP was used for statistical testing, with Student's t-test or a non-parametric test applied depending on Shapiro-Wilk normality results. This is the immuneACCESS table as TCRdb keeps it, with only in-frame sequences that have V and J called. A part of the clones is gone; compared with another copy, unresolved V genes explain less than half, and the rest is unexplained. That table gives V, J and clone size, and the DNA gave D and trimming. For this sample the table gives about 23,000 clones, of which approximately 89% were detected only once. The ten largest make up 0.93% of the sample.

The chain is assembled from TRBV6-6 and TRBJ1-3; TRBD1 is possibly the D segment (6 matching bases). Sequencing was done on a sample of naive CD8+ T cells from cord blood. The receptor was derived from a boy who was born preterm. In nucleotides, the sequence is TGTGCCAGCATACAGGGAGTCGTCCTCTCTGGAAACACCATATATTTT. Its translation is CASIQGVVLSGNTIYF.